This T cell receptor beta chain comes out of a study of blood T cell repertoires in COVID-19. The V and J ends lost 9 bases and 6 bases respectively, with 18 bases between them. CDR1 LNHDA and CDR2 SQIVND come from the germline V gene (reference sequence). The CDR3 consists of 15 residues. This table comes from immunoSEQ multiplex PCR, and its TCRdb copy is limited to in-frame clones, with some not included. The sample has fewer than 200,000 clones, around 87% seen once; the top ten hold about 2.6%. This chain connects TRBV19 to TRBJ1-6, with a tentative D call TRBD1 (5 bases). The material sequenced was peripheral blood. The receptor was derived from a man aged 35 to 55 with active or convalescent COVID-19. CDR3 residues: CASQGFDISNSPLHF. As DNA, the CDR3 is TGTGCCAGCCAGGGTTTCGATATAAGTAATTCACCCCTCCACTTT.